The clone carrying this T cell receptor beta chain was seen a few times. Unique molecular identifiers tagged every individual TCR cDNA molecule. TCRdb passed the 5' RACE reads through MiXCR, listing each CDR3 protein once. The sample records approximately 92,000 distinct CDR3 sequences, approximately 12% being singletons. Time point denoted: sample taken at primary tumor resection. In each case, whole RNA from tumor, nontumor lung or frozen PBMC was sequenced unsorted. There were some 70 donors, all of them untreated patients with early-stage non-small cell lung cancer. These data belong to a study of spatial heterogeneity in lung cancer. In the study overall: Each distinct TCR and UMI combination averaged more than ten appearances in raw reads.

Germline loops: CDR1 MDHEN, CDR2 SYDVKM. Trimming took off 8 bases at V and 1 base at J, with 14 bases between the two ends. This CDR3 comprises 14 residues. The specimen was PBMCs, collected at surgery. This sequence originates from a male donor with early-stage non-small cell lung cancer. The chain recombines TRBV28 with TRBJ1-1; D possibly corresponds to TRBD1 (5 bases). CDR3 in DNA: TGTGCCAGCCGTCCGGGGGGAAAGAACACTGAAGCTTTCTTT. It is translated as CASRPGGKNTEAFF.